A selection of T cell receptor beta chains follows, all from one sample in a study of Graves' ophthalmopathy and Graves' hyperthyroidism. TCRdb recomputed calls from the multiplex PCR reads with MiXCR, one row per CDR3 protein. The table records about 400,000 distinct CDR3 sequences, around 17% of them present only once. Sequencing was performed on peripheral blood. Receptors originate from a young woman with Graves' ophthalmopathy. The CDR3 runs from the conserved cysteine through the conserved F or W. Each record gives: V gene, D gene, CDR3 protein. A D gene is named only where the DNA matches it firmly.

TRBV5-4,TRBD2,CASSLVPSGRAKNIQYF
TRBV12-3/TRBV12-4,TRBD1,CASSRQGATTEAFF
TRBV6-1,.,CASSPGWDEQYF
TRBV12-3/TRBV12-4,.,CASSMASGNTIYF
TRBV7-9,.,CASSLGGGGTDTQYF
TRBV19,.,CASSTIEHWNTGELFF
TRBV6-2/TRBV6-3,TRBD1,CASRGTGIHEQYF
TRBV7-2,.,CASSSHPGRGTQYF
TRBV6-1,TRBD2,CASSDSPSGSETQYF
TRBV5-1,TRBD1,CASSLAGDRGLNYGYTF
TRBV29-1,TRBD1,CSARPTGVYEQYF
TRBV6-4,.,CASSTSTGHTGELFF
TRBV6-5,.,CASSWEPSTDTQYF
TRBV28,.,CASSLWEVGGNTGELFF
TRBV20-1,TRBD1,CSARDYVRDRAAWEQYF
TRBV24-1,.,CATSDSDMPYEQYF
TRBV19,.,CASSISVQKGDTEAFF
TRBV28,TRBD2,CASSSPGGLAGGTTYF
TRBV12-3/TRBV12-4,TRBD1,CASTIGDRGHSNQPQHF
TRBV19,.,CASSNGLPFSYEQYF
TRBV12-3/TRBV12-4,.,CASSLLQGAYGYTF
TRBV11-2,.,CASSLGPGSSYEQYF
TRBV11-2,.,CASSSFPGGLHTEAFF
TRBV6-1,.,CASSELGEAYEQYF
TRBV6-1,TRBD1,CASSRTGAEQYF
TRBV19,.,CASTFPGGPRRTEAFF
TRBV20-1,.,CSANPTDVIYTF
TRBV15,TRBD1,CATSRTGSAEAFF
TRBV2,.,CASRARADQETQYF
TRBV19,.,CASSLRTPGTPGNTIYF
TRBV2,TRBD1,CASPGQGSGANVLTF